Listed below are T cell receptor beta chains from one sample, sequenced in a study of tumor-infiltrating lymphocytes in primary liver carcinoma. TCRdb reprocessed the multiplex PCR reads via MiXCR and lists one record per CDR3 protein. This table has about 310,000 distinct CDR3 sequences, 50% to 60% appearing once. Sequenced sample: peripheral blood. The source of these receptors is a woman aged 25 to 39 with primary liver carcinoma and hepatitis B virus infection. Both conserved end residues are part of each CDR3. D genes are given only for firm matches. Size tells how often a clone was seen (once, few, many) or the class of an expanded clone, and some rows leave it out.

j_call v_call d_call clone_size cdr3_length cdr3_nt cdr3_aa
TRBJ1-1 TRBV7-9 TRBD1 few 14 TGTGCCACCAGGGGGAGACAGGGGGAGACTGAGGCTTTCTTT CATRGRQGETEAFF
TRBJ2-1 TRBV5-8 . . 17 TGTGCCAGCAGCCCTACCCGTGACTCCCGCTCCTACAATGAGCAGTTCTTC CASSPTRDSRSYNEQFF
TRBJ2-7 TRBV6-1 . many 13 TGTGCCACCAAACAAACGGAAAATGCCGAGCAGTACTTC CATKQTENAEQYF
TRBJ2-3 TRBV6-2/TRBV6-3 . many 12 TGTGCCACGAAATCCGACAGCTATACGCAGTATTTT CATKSDSYTQYF
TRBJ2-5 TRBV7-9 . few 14 TGTGCCAGCAGCCCGGGGAAAGTCCAAGAGACCCAGTACTTC CASSPGKVQETQYF
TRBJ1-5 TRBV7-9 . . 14 TGTGCCAGCAGCACAGACAGGCCCACAGTGACCCAGCATTTT CASSTDRPTVTQHF
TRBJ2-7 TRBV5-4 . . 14 TGTGCCAGCAGCAGGGACGGGAGTTCCTACGACCGGTACTTC CASSRDGSSYDRYF
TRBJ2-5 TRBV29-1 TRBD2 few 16 TGCAGCGTTGAAGTATGGCGTAGCGGGAGAGATGAGACCCAGTACTTC CSVEVWRSGRDETQYF
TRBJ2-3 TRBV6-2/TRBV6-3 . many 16 TGTGCCAGCACTACCCTAGGAGGGCGGAACACAGATACGCAGTATTTT CASTTLGGRNTDTQYF
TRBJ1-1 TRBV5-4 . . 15 TGTGCCAGCAGCTTGGGGGGAGAGCTGAGTCCTGAAGCTTTCTTT CASSLGGELSPEAFF
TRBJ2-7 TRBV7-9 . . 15 TGTGCCAGCAGCCCGGCCACTTTACCCCATCGGGAGCAGTACTTC CASSPATLPHREQYF
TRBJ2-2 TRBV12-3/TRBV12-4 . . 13 TGTGTCAGCAAGCCAGAGAACACCGGGGAGCCGTTTTTT CVSKPENTGEPFF
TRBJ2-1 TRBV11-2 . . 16 TGTGCCAGCAGCTTAGTGGGGGGAGGCCCCTCCAATGAGCAGTTCTTC CASSLVGGGPSNEQFF
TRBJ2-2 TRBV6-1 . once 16 TGTGCCAGCAGTGAACGTCGAGGAGCGAACACCGGGGGGCTGTTTTTT CASSERRGANTGGLFF
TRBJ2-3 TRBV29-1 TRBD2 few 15 TGCAGCGTTGGTGGGGGACTAGCTAGCACAGATACGCAGTATTTT CSVGGGLASTDTQYF
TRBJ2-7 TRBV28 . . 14 TGTGCCAGCAGCAACAGGGGGGGGTCTCCGGAGCAGTACTTC CASSNRGGSPEQYF
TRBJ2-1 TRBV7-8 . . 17 TGTGTCAGCACCGGGGGTGGATGGTGGCTAGCGTCCAATGAGCAGTTCTTC CVSTGGGWWLASNEQFF
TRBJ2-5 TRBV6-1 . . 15 TGTGCCAACAGTGGAGGGCTAGTCGGGCAAGAGACCCAGTACTTC CANSGGLVGQETQYF
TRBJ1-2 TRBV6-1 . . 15 TGTGCCAGCAGTGAAGCGCTTCCCGGGGGTTCAGGCTACACCTTC CASSEALPGGSGYTF
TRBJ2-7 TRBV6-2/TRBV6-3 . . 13 TGTGCCAGCAGTTTGGACGCTACCTACGAGCAGTATTTC CASSLDATYEQYF
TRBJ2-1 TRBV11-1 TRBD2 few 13 TGTGCCAGCGCACTAGCGGGAGCCATTGAGCAGTTCTTC CASALAGAIEQFF
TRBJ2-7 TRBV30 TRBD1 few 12 TGTGCTTTGGACAGGTATATTTACGAGCAGTACTTC CALDRYIYEQYF
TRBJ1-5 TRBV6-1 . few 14 TGTGCCACCAGGAGGAATGGAAGTAATCAGCCCCAGCATTTT CATRRNGSNQPQHF
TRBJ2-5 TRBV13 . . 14 TGTGCCAGCAGCTTACGGGTTATGGGAGAGACGCAGTACTTC CASSLRVMGETQYF
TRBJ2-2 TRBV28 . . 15 TGTGCCAGCTCAAAGGGCGGGACGAACACCGGGGAGCTGTTTTTT CASSKGGTNTGELFF
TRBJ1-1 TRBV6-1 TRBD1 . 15 TGTGCCGGCACCTCATATGGGACAGGGGGGACTGAAGCTTTCTTT CAGTSYGTGGTEAFF
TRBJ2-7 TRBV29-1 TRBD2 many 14 TGCAGCGTTGAAGGACTAGCTAGCACCTACGAGCAGTACTTC CSVEGLASTYEQYF
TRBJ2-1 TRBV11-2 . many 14 TGTGCCAGCAGCACCGGGCTAGCCCACAATGAGCAGTTCTTC CASSTGLAHNEQFF
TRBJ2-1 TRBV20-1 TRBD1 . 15 TGCAGTGTTCCACAGGGGCGAACGATGTACAATGAGCAGTTCTTC CSVPQGRTMYNEQFF
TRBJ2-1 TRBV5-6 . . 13 TGTGCCAGCAGCTTTGCAATCAACAATGAGCAGTTCTTC CASSFAINNEQFF
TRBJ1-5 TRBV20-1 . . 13 TGCAGTGCTAGGGGGGACACGAATCAGCCCCAGCATTTT CSARGDTNQPQHF
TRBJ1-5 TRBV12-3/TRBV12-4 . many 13 TGTGCCAGCAGTTTTAGGGAGTCCCAGCCCCAGCATTTT CASSFRESQPQHF
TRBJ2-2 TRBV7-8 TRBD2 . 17 TGTGCCAACAGCTTATCGGCACTAGCGGCGAACACCGGGGAGCTGTTTTTT CANSLSALAANTGELFF
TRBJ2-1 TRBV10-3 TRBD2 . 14 TGTGCCATCAGTGAGTCCGGGACTAGTGGTGGGCAGTTCTTC CAISESGTSGGQFF
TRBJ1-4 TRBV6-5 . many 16 TGTGCCAGCAGGCGCGCACAGGGAGCAACTAATGAAAAACTGTTTTTT CASRRAQGATNEKLFF
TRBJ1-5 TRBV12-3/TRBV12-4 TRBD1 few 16 TGTGCCAGCAGTGAGTTAGGGACAGGGGTTAATCAGCCCCAGCATTTT CASSELGTGVNQPQHF
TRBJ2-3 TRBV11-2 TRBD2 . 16 TGTGCCAGCAGTATCCTAGAGGGAGGGCCAACAGATACGCAGTATTTT CASSILEGGPTDTQYF
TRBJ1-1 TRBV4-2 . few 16 TGTGCCAGCAGCCAAGATGGGCCTAGAAGTGGGACTGAAGCTTTCTTT CASSQDGPRSGTEAFF
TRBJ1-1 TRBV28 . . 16 TGTGCCAGCAGTTTGCTTACTTCGGTTGGTGGGACTGAAGCTTTCTTT CASSLLTSVGGTEAFF